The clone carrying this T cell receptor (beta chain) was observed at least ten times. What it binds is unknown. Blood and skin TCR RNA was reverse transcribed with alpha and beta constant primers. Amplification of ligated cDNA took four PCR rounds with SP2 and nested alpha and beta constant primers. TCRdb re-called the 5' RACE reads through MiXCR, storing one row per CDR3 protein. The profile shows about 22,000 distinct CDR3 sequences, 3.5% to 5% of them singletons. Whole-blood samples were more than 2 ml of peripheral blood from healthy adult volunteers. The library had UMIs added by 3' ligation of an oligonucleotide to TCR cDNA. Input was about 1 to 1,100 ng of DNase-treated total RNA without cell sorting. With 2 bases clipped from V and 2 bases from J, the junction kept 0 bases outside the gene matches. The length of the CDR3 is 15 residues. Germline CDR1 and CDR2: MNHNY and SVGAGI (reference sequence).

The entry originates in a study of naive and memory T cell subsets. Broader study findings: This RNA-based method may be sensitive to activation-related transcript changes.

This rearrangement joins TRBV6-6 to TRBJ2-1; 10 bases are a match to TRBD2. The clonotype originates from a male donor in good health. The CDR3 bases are TGTGCCAGCAGTTACGGGACTAGCGCCTACAATGAGCAGTTCTTC. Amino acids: CASSYGTSAYNEQFF.